This TCR beta chain was retrieved from a study of cytomegalovirus exposure and HLA in healthy donors. Repertoires were generated with immunoSEQ multiplex PCR, while TCRdb's copy carries only in-frame clones and drops some. Of 100,000 to 150,000 clones in the sample, around 90% were seen once. The CDR3 runs to 15 residues. From germline, CDR1 is SGHDT and CDR2 YYEEEE. With 7 bases removed from V and 3 bases from J, the gap between germline ends came to 17 bases. V gene TRBV5-6 combines with J gene TRBJ2-1, with D possibly being TRBD2 (7 bases). Sequencing was performed on PBMCs. This receptor was identified in a woman younger than 30 in good health and CMV-seronegative. CDR3 sequence: CASLGGLAGYNEQFF. The CDR3 DNA is TGTGCCAGCCTTGGGGGCTTAGCGGGCTACAATGAGCAGTTCTTC.